Listed here are 21 T cell receptor beta chains from one sample, sequenced in a study of T cells in Graves' hyperthyroidism and ophthalmopathy. TCR beta CDR3 region amplification was performed from RNA transcripts. TCR CDR3 underwent first-round RT-PCR with the HTBI primer set. TCRdb processed the multiplex PCR reads anew with MiXCR; each CDR3 protein has one entry. The sample has 550,000 to 800,000 distinct CDR3 sequences; approximately 15% are singletons. The sequenced sample was blood. These receptor sequences come from a man aged 45-65 years with Graves' hyperthyroidism.

The chain employs TRBV14 and TRBJ2-1; the match to TRBD2 covers 14 bases. Germline CDR1 is SGHDN and CDR2 is FVKESK. The V gene end was trimmed by 2 bases and the J gene end by 13 bases; junction bases not matched to a gene: 10. The CDR3 runs to 16 residues. The CDR3 is CASSQFRTSGGKFQFF. The CDR3 coding sequence is TGTGCCAGCAGCCAATTTCGGACTAGCGGGGGGAAATTCCAGTTCTTC.

This clonotype occurred a few times. Possible read error: a much larger clone is one base away. The chain is built from TRBV6-1 and TRBJ2-3; D not certain. This CDR3 spans 13 amino acids. Germline V lookup: CDR1 MNHNS, CDR2 SASEGT. Trimming removed 1 base from V and 2 bases from J, with 4 bases in between. In DNA form, the CDR3 reads TGTGCCAGCAGTGAAGGGGCCACAGATACGCAGTATTTT. Its translation: CASSEGATDTQYF.

This clonotype has more than one count but fewer than ten. The rearrangement joins TRBV19 to TRBJ1-3, with unresolved D. This CDR3 contains 13 residues. V was shortened by 5 bases and J by 0 bases, with 5 bases between the two germline ends. The germline V gene has CDR1 LNHDA and CDR2 SQIVND (reference sequence). CDR3 nucleotide sequence: TGTGCCAGTAGTGAACGCTCTGGAAACACCATATATTTT. Protein: CASSERSGNTIYF.

The V gene is TRBV4-1, the J gene TRBJ2-7; 9 bases align to TRBD2. Germline CDR1 MGHRA, CDR2 YSYEKL. This CDR3 has 16 residues. Losses at the gene ends were 5 bases for V and 0 bases for J; bases not matched to a gene: 8. CDR3 residues: CASSKPGTSSSYEQYF. The DNA for the CDR3 is TGCGCCAGCAGCAAACCCGGGACTAGCTCCTCCTACGAGCAGTACTTC.

This clonotype was detected many times. The gene calls are TRBV24-1 and TRBJ2-3; the match to TRBD2 covers 14 bases. V lost 4 bases to trimming and J lost 1 base; unmatched junction nucleotides: 3. The CDR3 is made up of 17 amino acids. Germline assignment: CDR1 KGHDR and CDR2 SFDVKD. CDR3 residues: CATSDPGLAGGTDTQYF. The CDR3 DNA follows: TGTGCCACCAGTGACCCGGGACTAGCGGGAGGCACAGATACGCAGTATTTT.

The chain recombines TRBV9 with TRBJ2-5, with 9 bases that match TRBD2. With 0 bases clipped from V and 5 bases from J, the junction kept 8 bases outside the gene matches. Germline CDR1 is SGDLS and CDR2 is YYNGEE. The CDR3 has 16 residues. The DNA of the CDR3 is TGTGCCAGCAGCGTAGTTTCTGCGGGAGGGCAGGAGACCCAGTACTTC. Residues: CASSVVSAGGQETQYF.

This clonotype was detected once. The chain uses TRBV5-1 and TRBJ2-7, with D possibly TRBD1 on 6 matching bases. Germline CDR1 is SGHRS and CDR2 is YFSETQ. This CDR3 contains 18 residues. The V end was cut by 6 bases, the J end by 2 bases, with 27 bases between. CDR3 coding DNA: TGCGCCAGCATCATTGAACCCGTAGGACAGAGAATTGCCTACGAGCAGTACTTC. Translating it yields CASIIEPVGQRIAYEQYF.

This clonotype was counted ten times or more. The genes are TRBV14 and TRBJ2-2, with D possibly TRBD1 on 6 matching bases. The germline V gene has CDR1 SGHDN and CDR2 FVKESK. CDR3 length: 16 amino acids. Trimming pared 4 bases from V and 0 bases from J, leaving 12 bases between. CDR3 loop: CASSPGQLTNTGELFF. CDR3 nucleotides: TGTGCCAGCAGCCCCGGACAGTTGACGAACACCGGGGAGCTGTTTTTT.

J is TRBJ2-7 and V is TRBV18; perhaps TRBD2 as D (6 bases). The germline V gene has CDR1 KGHSH and CDR2 LQKENI. V was cut by 0 bases and J by 0 bases, with 6 bases left in between. The length of the CDR3 is 14 residues. In nucleotides, the CDR3 is TGTGCCAGCTCACCACCCGGGAGCTCCTACGAGCAGTACTTC. It is translated as CASSPPGSSYEQYF.

This clonotype was seen repeatedly, ten times or more. This chain uses TRBV12-5 with TRBJ2-1; D gene ambiguous. Germline CDR1 is LGHNT and CDR2 is FRNRAP. V was cut by 9 bases and J by 2 bases, with 17 bases left in between. The CDR3 length is 15 residues. CDR3 protein: CARAVFGPTYNEQFF. CDR3 DNA sequence: TGTGCTAGGGCCGTCTTTGGGCCCACCTACAATGAGCAGTTCTTC.

This clonotype was detected a few times. V gene TRBV28 combines with J gene TRBJ2-1, with TRBD2 identical over 9 bases. The V gene's germline CDR1 is MDHEN and CDR2 SYDVKM. The CDR3 has 14 residues. With V trimmed by 3 bases and J by 7 bases, 4 bases remained unmatched. The CDR3 reads CASSFGGRDNEQFF. The CDR3 DNA sequence: TGTGCCAGCAGTTTTGGCGGGAGGGATAATGAGCAGTTCTTC.

This clonotype was seen more than once but under ten times. This chain connects TRBV29-1 to TRBJ1-1; no clear D. Germline V gives CDR1 SQVTM, CDR2 ANQGSEA. The V gene lost 2 bases and the J gene lost 2 bases, with 15 bases spanning the gap. The CDR3 is made up of 15 amino acids. CDR3 loop: CSVEPRLRSNTEAFF. CDR3 DNA sequence: TGCAGCGTTGAACCTCGATTGCGGAGCAACACTGAAGCTTTCTTT. Full variable domain (rest looked up from reference TRBV29-1 and TRBJ1-1): SAVISQKPSRDICQRGTSLTIQCQVDSQVTMMFWYRQQPGQSLTLIATANQGSEATYESGFVIDKFPISRPNLTFSTLTVSNMSPEDSSIYLCSVEPRLRSNTEAFFGQGTRLTVV.

This clonotype was detected only a few times. J is TRBJ1-5 and V is TRBV5-1; tentative D call: TRBD1 (5 bases). CDR1 is SGHRS, CDR2 YFSETQ, per germline. Between the trimmed V and J ends, which lost 4 bases and 8 bases, there was a span of 28 bases. The CDR3 runs 18 residues. This chain's CDR3 is CASSPERPRQGTSKPQHF. CDR3 nucleotides: TGCGCCAGCAGCCCAGAGCGTCCAAGGCAGGGAACAAGTAAGCCCCAGCATTTT.

This clonotype was counted a few times. This rearrangement joins TRBV5-1 to TRBJ2-7, with TRBD2 matching over 12 bases. Germline CDR1 and CDR2: SGHRS and YFSETQ. The CDR3 contains 19 residues. Trimming took 7 bases from V and 1 from J; bases not matched to a gene: 18. The CDR3 DNA reads TGCGCCAGCCGCCCAAGTCAGATAGGACTAGCGGGACCTTCCTACGAGCAGTACTTC. Translation: CASRPSQIGLAGPSYEQYF.

This chain connects TRBV27 to TRBJ2-7, with 7 bases that match TRBD2. Germline lookup yields CDR1 MNHEY and CDR2 SMNVEV (reference sequence). Losses at the gene ends were 5 bases for V and 7 bases for J; bases not matched to a gene: 14. This CDR3 has 15 amino acids. The chain's CDR3 is CASSPVRRESKEQYF. In nucleotides, the CDR3 is TGTGCCAGCAGTCCTGTACGGCGGGAGTCGAAAGAGCAGTACTTC.

At least ten counts were recorded for this clonotype. The V call is TRBV7-8, the J call TRBJ2-5; 9 nucleotides line up with TRBD2. Germline V gives CDR1 SGHVS, CDR2 FQNEAQ. After removal of 7 bases from V and 2 bases from J, the junction contained 5 bases not matched to a gene. CDR3 size: 14 residues. CDR3 coding DNA: TGTGCCAGCACCGTAGCGGGAGAGCAAGAGACCCAGTACTTC. Protein: CASTVAGEQETQYF.

This rearrangement joins TRBV7-9 to TRBJ2-3; D gene uncertain. The CDR3 spans 17 residues. Germline CDR1 reads SEHNR; CDR2 reads FQNEAQ (reference sequence). V lost 6 bases and J lost 0, with 19 bases in between. This chain's CDR3 is CASSTTIDIISTDTQYF. CDR3 in DNA: TGTGCCAGCAGTACCACCATTGACATTATTAGCACAGATACGCAGTATTTT.

This clonotype was observed many times. The V and J genes are TRBV11-2 and TRBJ1-1; a weak D match, TRBD1 (5 bases). Trimming cost V 0 bases and J 0 bases, with 8 bases left between them. The CDR3 loop spans 15 amino acids. Germline V gene sequence: CDR1 SGHAT, CDR2 FQNNGV. The CDR3 region is CASSLEWGMNTEAFF. The CDR3 bases are TGTGCCAGCAGCTTAGAGTGGGGCATGAACACTGAAGCTTTCTTT. The full variable domain, in which reference TRBV11-2 and TRBJ1-1 provide the parts outside the CDR3, is EAGVAQSPRYKIIEKRQSVAFWCNPISGHATLYWYQQILGQGPKLLIQFQNNGVVDDSQLPKDRFSAERLKGVDSTLKIQPAKLEDSAVYLCASSLEWGMNTEAFFGQGTRLTVV.

This clonotype turned up a few times. The rearrangement uses TRBV19 and TRBJ1-5; D may be TRBD1 (5 bases). Trimming cost V 1 base and J 0 bases, with 10 bases left between them. The CDR3 is 16 residues long. Germline values: CDR1 LNHDA, CDR2 SQIVND (reference sequence). CDR3 in DNA: TGTGCCAGTAGTATAGCCGGGACGATTAGCAATCAGCCCCAGCATTTT. Residues: CASSIAGTISNQPQHF.

This clonotype has a count of ten or more. V gene TRBV28 combines with J gene TRBJ2-4; D gene ambiguous. The CDR3 contains 16 residues. The germline V and J ends were trimmed by 4 bases and 3 bases, with 16 bases remaining between them. CDR1 and CDR2 (germline): MDHEN, SYDVKM. The CDR3 nucleotides read TGTGCCAGCAGTTCTATAGCAAGGTTCGTCAAAAACATTCAGTACTTC. Translated: CASSSIARFVKNIQYF. The full variable domain, in which reference TRBV28 and TRBJ2-4 provide the parts outside the CDR3, is DVKVTQSSRYLVKRTGEKVFLECVQDMDHENMFWYRQDPGLGLRLIYFSYDVKMKEKGDIPEGYSVSREKKERFSLILESASTNQTSMYLCASSSIARFVKNIQYFGAGTRLSVL.

This clonotype was counted only a few times. The chain has TRBV5-1 and TRBJ1-6; D remains ambiguous. Germline V CDR1 and CDR2: SGHRS, YFSETQ. With 6 bases removed from V and 9 bases from J, the gap between germline ends came to 19 bases. This CDR3 has 15 amino acids. The CDR3 here is CASKPDNPFLSPLHF. DNA of the CDR3: TGCGCCAGCAAACCCGACAATCCGTTTCTTTCACCCCTCCACTTT.